The 13 T cell receptor beta chains presented below share a single source sample, sequenced in a study of shared clonotypes between healthy human individuals (dated by TCRdb to the early 2020s). The library was generated by the immunoSEQ multiplex PCR assay. The clones in this table, taken by TCRdb from immuneACCESS, are in-frame only. Not every clone is retained; where verified, under half of the shortfall comes from an unresolved V gene, and the cause of the rest is unknown. The sample contains about 980,000 clones, 60% to 85% of them found a single time. Together, the top ten hold approximately 1.5% of the sample. The sample comprised memory CD4+ T cells sorted from blood. In light of the paper, this sample's cell subset or site label describes: CD45RA-negative fraction. These receptors all stem from a man aged 18 to 35 in good health.

The chain links TRBV9 to TRBJ1-1; D is possibly TRBD1 (6 bases). V lost 0 bases and J 1 base, leaving 16 bases between the germline ends. CDR3 length: 17 residues. Germline V lookup: CDR1 SGDLS, CDR2 YYNGEE. The CDR3 spells CASSVASSGGPNTEAFF. In DNA, the CDR3 is TGTGCCAGCAGCGTAGCTAGTTCGGGGGGGCCGAACACTGAAGCTTTCTTT. The variable domain in full, with the rest retrieved from reference TRBV9 and TRBJ1-1, is DSGVTQTPKHLITATGQRVTLRCSPRSGDLSVYWYQQSLDQGLQFLIQYYNGEERAKGNILERFSAQQFPDLHSELNLSSLELGDSALYFCASSVASSGGPNTEAFFGQGTRLTVV.

The chain uses TRBV2 and TRBJ1-1, with D hard to call. The V gene lost 6 bases and the J gene lost 1 base, with 12 bases spanning the gap. The CDR3 extends over 14 amino acids. CDR1 is SNHLY and CDR2 is FYNNEI in the germline V gene. Written as DNA, the CDR3 is TGTGCCAGCAGAGGCGATGGCCCGAACACTGAAGCTTTCTTT. It yields the protein CASRGDGPNTEAFF.

In the case of this clone: One end of the junction does not line up with germline, which may come from a read error. V usage is TRBV30 and J usage is TRBJ2-7, with D possibly being TRBD1 (5 bases). Germline V CDR1 and CDR2: GTSNPN, SVGIG (reference sequence). The CDR3 is 11 amino acids. The CDR3 reads CTWGRAYEQYF. CDR3 bases: TGTACCTGGGGCAGGGCCTACGAGCAGTACTTC.

Regarding this clone: Other DNA sequences in this specimen translate into the identical CDR3. V is TRBV5-1 and J is TRBJ1-3; unclear D gene. CDR1 and CDR2 from the germline V gene are SGHRS and YFSETQ. This CDR3 contains 15 residues. The V end lost 5 bases, the J end lost 0 bases, and 12 bases lay between the germline ends. The CDR3 coding sequence is TGCGCCAGCAGTGAATTATCCGGCTCTGGAAACACCATATATTTT. Amino acid sequence: CASSELSGSGNTIYF.

This clone was recorded a few times. The CDR3 is CASTSKRGGTSGSRAYEQYF. For the CDR3, the DNA is TGTGCCAGCACCTCGAAGAGGGGGGGGACTAGCGGGAGCAGAGCCTACGAGCAGTACTTC. The chain links TRBV2 to TRBJ2-7; 14 bases agree with TRBD2. The CDR3 is made up of 20 amino acids. V lost 7 bases and J lost 2; bases outside the gene matches: 19. CDR1 SNHLY and CDR2 FYNNEI come from the germline V gene.

The chain employs TRBV4-3 and TRBJ2-2; a possible D gene is TRBD1 (5 bases). This CDR3 region has 17 residues. Germline V gene sequence: CDR1 LGHNA, CDR2 YSLEER. Between the trimmed V and J ends, which lost 3 bases and 5 bases, there was a span of 19 bases. CDR3 bases: TGCGCCAGCAGCCAGCTCGCCTCCCTGAAGGGGACCGGGGAGCTGTTTTTT. It yields the protein CASSQLASLKGTGELFF.

The chain combines TRBV28 with TRBJ1-4; D call uncertain. Trimming left V 2 bases short and J 3 bases short, with 1 base between. The CDR3 is 12 amino acids. CDR1 is MDHEN, CDR2 SYDVKM, per germline. Here the CDR3 reads CASSLANEKLFF. CDR3 in DNA: TGTGCCAGCAGTTTAGCTAATGAAAAACTGTTTTTT.

Concerning this clone: A junction boundary mismatches the germline segment, possibly from a read error. The chain employs TRBV27 and TRBJ2-3; 16 nucleotides align to TRBD2. There are 17 residues in the CDR3. CDR1 MNHEY and CDR2 SMNVEV come from the germline V gene (reference sequence). As DNA, the CDR3 is TGTGCCAGCAGTACGGGACTAGCGGGGGGGCGGGCAGATACGCAGTGTTTT. This gives the protein CASSTGLAGGRADTQCF.

The chain uses TRBV19 and TRBJ2-7, with 11 bases aligning to TRBD1. Trimming cost V 7 bases and J 4 bases; bases outside gene matches: 9. This CDR3 contains 15 residues. CDR1 LNHDA and CDR2 SQIVND come from the germline V gene (reference sequence). CDR3 in amino acids: CASNLHGTGGYEQYF. Here the CDR3 DNA reads TGTGCCAGTAACCTCCATGGGACAGGGGGATACGAGCAGTACTTC.

The chain is built from TRBV2 and TRBJ1-3; TRBD1 aligns across 9 bases. V gave up 4 bases and J gave up 2 bases; unmatched junction bases: 0. The germline CDR1 and CDR2 sequences are SNHLY and FYNNEI. There are 14 residues in the CDR3. This CDR3 is CASSGQGAGNTIYF. CDR3 bases: TGTGCCAGCAGTGGACAGGGGGCTGGAAACACCATATATTTT. Variable domain in full (rest from reference TRBV2 and TRBJ1-3): EPEVTQTPSHQVTQMGQEVILRCVPISNHLYFYWYRQILGQKVEFLVSFYNNEISEKSEIFDDQFSVERPDGSNFTLKIRSTKLEDSAMYFCASSGQGAGNTIYFGEGSWLTVV.

CDR3 in DNA: TGTGCCAGCAGCTGGACTAGGGAAGAGACCCAGTACTTC. Translated, it gives CASSWTREETQYF. The gene calls are TRBV7-3 and TRBJ2-5, with 7 nucleotides matching TRBD2. The CDR3 is 13 residues long. With V trimmed by 4 bases and J by 3 bases, 2 bases remained unmatched. Germline V gives CDR1 SGHTA, CDR2 FQGTGA.

The chain has TRBV6-5 and TRBJ1-2; TRBD1 agrees at 10 bases. Germline CDR1 is MNHEY and CDR2 is SVGAGI. The CDR3 is 15 amino acids. The J segment lost 6 bases and the V segment lost 6 bases, leaving 10 bases of the junction unmatched. The CDR3 loop is CASSLAGTGENGYTF. CDR3 DNA sequence: TGTGCCAGCAGCCTGGCCGGGACAGGGGAAAATGGCTACACCTTC.

As to this clone: Other DNA variants within this sample encode the same CDR3. V gene TRBV7-2 combines with J gene TRBJ1-2; possible D gene TRBD1, 6 bases. CDR3 size: 13 residues. The V gene lost 3 bases and the J gene lost 5 bases, with 10 bases spanning the gap. The germline gives CDR1 SGHTA, CDR2 FQGNSA. CDR3 bases: TGTGCCAGCAGCTTGGAGGGGGGTTATGGCTACACCTTC. Translated, it gives CASSLEGGYGYTF. Full variable domain (remainder filled in from reference TRBV7-2 and TRBJ1-2): GAGVSQSPSNKVTEKGKDVELRCDPISGHTALYWYRQSLGQGLEFLIYFQGNSAPDKSGLPSDRFSAERTGGSVSTLTIQRTQQEDSAVYLCASSLEGGYGYTFGSGTRLTVV.